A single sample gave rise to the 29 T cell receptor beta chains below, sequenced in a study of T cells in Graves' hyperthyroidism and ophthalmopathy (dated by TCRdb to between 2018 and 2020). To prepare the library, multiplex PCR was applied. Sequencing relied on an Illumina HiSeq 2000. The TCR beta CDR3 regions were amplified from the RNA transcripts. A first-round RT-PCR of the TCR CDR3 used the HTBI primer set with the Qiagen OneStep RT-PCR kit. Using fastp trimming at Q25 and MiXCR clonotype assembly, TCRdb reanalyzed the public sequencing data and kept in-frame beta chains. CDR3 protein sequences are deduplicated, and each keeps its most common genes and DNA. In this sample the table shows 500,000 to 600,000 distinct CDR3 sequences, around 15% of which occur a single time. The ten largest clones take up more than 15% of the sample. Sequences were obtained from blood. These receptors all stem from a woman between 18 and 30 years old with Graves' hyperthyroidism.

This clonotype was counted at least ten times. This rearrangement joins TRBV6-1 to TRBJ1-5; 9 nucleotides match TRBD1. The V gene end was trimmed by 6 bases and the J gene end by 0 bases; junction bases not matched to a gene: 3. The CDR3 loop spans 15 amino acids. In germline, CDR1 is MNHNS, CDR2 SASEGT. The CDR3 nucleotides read TGTGCCAGCAGCTGGACAGGGGATAGCAATCAGCCCCAGCATTTT. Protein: CASSWTGDSNQPQHF.

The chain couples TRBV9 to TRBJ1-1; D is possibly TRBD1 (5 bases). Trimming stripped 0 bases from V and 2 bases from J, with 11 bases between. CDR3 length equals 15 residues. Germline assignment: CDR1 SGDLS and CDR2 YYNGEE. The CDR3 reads CASSVAITGNTEAFF. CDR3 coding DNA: TGTGCCAGCAGCGTAGCAATAACAGGAAACACTGAAGCTTTCTTT.

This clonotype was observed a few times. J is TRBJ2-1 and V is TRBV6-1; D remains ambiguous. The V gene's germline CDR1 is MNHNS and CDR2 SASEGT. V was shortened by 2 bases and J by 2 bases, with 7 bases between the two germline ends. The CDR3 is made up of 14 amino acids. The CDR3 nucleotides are TGTGCCAGCAGTGAAAGTCCAGCCTACAATGAGCAGTTCTTC. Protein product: CASSESPAYNEQFF.

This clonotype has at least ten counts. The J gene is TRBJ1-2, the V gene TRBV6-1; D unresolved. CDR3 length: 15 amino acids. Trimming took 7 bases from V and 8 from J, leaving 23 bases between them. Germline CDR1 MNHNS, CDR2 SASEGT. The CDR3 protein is CASNAEYRNPSGYTF. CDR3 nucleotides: TGTGCCAGCAACGCCGAATACAGAAATCCCTCCGGCTACACCTTC.

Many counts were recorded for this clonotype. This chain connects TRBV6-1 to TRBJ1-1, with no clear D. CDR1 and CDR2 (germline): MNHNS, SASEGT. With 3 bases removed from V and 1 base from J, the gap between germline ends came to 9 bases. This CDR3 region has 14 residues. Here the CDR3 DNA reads TGTGCCAGCAGTGATGGGTTTGAGAACACTGAAGCTTTCTTT. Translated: CASSDGFENTEAFF.

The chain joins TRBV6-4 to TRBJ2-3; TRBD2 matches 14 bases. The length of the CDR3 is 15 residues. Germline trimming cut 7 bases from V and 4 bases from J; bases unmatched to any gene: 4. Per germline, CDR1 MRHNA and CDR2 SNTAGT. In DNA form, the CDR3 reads TGTGCCAGCACCGAGACTAGCGGGAGGGCAGATACGCAGTATTTT. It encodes CASTETSGRADTQYF.

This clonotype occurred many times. CDR3 sequence (DNA): TGTGCCAGCAGTCCTCGGGGAGGGATGAACACTGAAGCTTTCTTT. Translation: CASSPRGGMNTEAFF. The rearrangement links TRBV28 to TRBJ1-1; unclear D gene. The CDR3 length is 15 residues. Trimming took off 5 bases at V and 0 bases at J, with 13 bases between the two ends. Germline V lookup: CDR1 MDHEN, CDR2 SYDVKM.

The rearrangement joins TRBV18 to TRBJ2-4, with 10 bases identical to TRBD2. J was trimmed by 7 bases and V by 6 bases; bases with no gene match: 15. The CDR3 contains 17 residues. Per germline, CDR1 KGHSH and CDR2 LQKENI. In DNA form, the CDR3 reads TGTGCCAGCTCCCCTACTAGCGGGACCCCACAAAGGAACATTCAGTACTTC. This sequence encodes CASSPTSGTPQRNIQYF.

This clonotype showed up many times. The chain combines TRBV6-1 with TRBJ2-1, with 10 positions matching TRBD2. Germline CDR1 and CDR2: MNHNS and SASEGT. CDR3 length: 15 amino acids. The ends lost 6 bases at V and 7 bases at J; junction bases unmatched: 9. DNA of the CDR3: TGTGCCAGCAGCCGAGGACTAGCGGTGCAGAATGAGCAGTTCTTC. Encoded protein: CASSRGLAVQNEQFF.

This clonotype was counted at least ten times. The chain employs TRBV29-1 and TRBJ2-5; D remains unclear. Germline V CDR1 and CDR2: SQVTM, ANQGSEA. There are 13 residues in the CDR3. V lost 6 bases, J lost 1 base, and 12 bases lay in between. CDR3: CSVPTQSQETQYF. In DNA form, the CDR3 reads TGCAGCGTCCCGACCCAGAGCCAAGAGACCCAGTACTTC.

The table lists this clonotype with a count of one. CDR3 residues: CASSWIGSGRALTGELFF. The CDR3 DNA follows: TGTGCCAGCAGTTGGATCGGGTCCGGGAGGGCCCTCACCGGGGAGCTGTTTTTT. V is TRBV12-3 or TRBV12-4 and J is TRBJ2-2; 8 positions match TRBD2. This CDR3 comprises 18 residues. Unmatched junction bases numbered 14, after V lost 4 bases and J lost 4 bases.

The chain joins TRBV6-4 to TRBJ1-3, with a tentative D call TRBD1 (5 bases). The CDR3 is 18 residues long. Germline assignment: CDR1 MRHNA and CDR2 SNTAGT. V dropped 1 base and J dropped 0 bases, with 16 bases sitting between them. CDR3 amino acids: CASSDYGRGRDSGNTIYF. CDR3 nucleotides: TGTGCCAGCAGTGACTATGGGCGTGGCAGGGACTCTGGAAACACCATATATTTT.

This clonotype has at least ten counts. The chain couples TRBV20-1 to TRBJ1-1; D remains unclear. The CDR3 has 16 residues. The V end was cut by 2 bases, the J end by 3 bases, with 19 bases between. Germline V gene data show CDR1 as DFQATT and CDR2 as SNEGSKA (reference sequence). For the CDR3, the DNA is TGCAGTGCTAGACCAGTCACGGGCCCTCGGGACACTGAAGCTTTCTTT. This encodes CSARPVTGPRDTEAFF.

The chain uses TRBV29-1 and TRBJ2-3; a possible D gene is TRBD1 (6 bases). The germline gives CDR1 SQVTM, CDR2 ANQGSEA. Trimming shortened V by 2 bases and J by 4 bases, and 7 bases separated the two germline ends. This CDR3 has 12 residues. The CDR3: CSVEQGSDTQYF. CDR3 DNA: TGCAGCGTTGAACAGGGGTCAGATACGCAGTATTTT.

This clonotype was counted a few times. Here the CDR3 reads CASSDSGLAGELFF. The CDR3 nucleotides read TGTGCCAGCAGTGACTCGGGACTAGCCGGGGAGCTGTTTTTT. J is TRBJ2-2 and V is TRBV6-4; TRBD2 matches 8 bases. This CDR3 has 14 residues. Germline CDR1 and CDR2: MRHNA and SNTAGT. J was trimmed by 6 bases and V by 0 bases; bases with no gene match: 0.

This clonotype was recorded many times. The CDR3 sequence is CASSDSGIYEQYF. The DNA of the CDR3 is TGTGCCAGCAGTGACTCAGGGATCTACGAGCAGTACTTC. The rearrangement uses TRBV2 and TRBJ2-7, with D tentatively TRBD1 (5 bases). Germline values: CDR1 SNHLY, CDR2 FYNNEI. There are 13 residues in the CDR3. With 3 bases removed from V and 3 bases from J, the gap between germline ends came to 9 bases.

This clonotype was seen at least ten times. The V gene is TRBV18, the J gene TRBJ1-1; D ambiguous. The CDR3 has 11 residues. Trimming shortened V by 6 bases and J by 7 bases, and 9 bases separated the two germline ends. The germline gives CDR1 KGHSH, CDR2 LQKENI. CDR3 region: CASSREFEAFF. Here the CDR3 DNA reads TGTGCCAGCTCTCGTGAGTTTGAAGCTTTCTTT.

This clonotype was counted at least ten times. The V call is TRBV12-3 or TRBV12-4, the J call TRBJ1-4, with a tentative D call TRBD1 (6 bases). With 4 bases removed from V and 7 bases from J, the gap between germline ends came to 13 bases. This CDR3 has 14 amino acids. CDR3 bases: TGTGCCAGCAGTTGGTACAGGGCTAGTGAAAAACTGTTTTTT. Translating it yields CASSWYRASEKLFF.

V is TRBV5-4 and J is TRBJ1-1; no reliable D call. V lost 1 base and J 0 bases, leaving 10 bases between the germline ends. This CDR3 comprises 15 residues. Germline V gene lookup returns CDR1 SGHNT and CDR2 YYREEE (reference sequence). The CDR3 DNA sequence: TGTGCCAGCAGCTTGTTGGAGGGAATGAACACTGAAGCTTTCTTT. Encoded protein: CASSLLEGMNTEAFF.

As DNA, the CDR3 is TGTGCCAGCAGCTACTCACAGGGGGGACAGCCCCAGCATTTT. Translating gives CASSYSQGGQPQHF. The chain has TRBV7-9 and TRBJ1-5; TRBD1 agrees at 8 bases. Trimming removed 4 bases from V and 7 bases from J; junction bases left unmatched: 6. Germline V lookup: CDR1 SEHNR, CDR2 FQNEAQ (reference sequence). The length of the CDR3 is 14 residues.

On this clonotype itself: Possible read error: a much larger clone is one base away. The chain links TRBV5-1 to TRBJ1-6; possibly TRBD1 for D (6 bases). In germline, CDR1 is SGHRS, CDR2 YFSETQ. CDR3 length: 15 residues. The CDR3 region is CASSLGSGVNSPRHF. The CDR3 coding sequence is TGCGCCAGCAGCTTGGGATCAGGGGTGAATTCACCCCGCCACTTT.

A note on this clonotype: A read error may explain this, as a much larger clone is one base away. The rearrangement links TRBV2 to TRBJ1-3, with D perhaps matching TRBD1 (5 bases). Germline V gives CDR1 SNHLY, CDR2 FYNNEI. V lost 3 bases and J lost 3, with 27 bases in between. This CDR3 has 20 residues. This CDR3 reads CASSDTVGAGKWGLGNTIYF. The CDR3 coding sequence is TGTGCCAGCAGTGATACGGTCGGGGCGGGGAAATGGGGCCTTGGAAACACCATATATTTT.

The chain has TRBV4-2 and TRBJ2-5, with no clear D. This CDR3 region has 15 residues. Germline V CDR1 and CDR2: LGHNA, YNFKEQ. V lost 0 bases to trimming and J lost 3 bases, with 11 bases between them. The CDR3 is CASSQEEVGKETQYF. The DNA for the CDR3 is TGTGCCAGCAGCCAAGAAGAAGTAGGAAAAGAGACCCAGTACTTC.

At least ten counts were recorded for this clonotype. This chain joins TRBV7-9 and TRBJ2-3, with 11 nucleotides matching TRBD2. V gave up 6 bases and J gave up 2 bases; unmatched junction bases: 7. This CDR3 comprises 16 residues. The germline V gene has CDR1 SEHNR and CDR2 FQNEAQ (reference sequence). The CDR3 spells CASRSGTSGFTDTQYF. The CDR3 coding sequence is TGTGCCAGCAGATCCGGGACTAGCGGATTCACAGATACGCAGTATTTT.

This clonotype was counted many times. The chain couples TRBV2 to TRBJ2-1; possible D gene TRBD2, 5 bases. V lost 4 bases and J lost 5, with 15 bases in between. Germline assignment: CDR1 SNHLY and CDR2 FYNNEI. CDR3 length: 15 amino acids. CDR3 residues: CASSAPAADDNEQFF. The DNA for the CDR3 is TGTGCCAGCAGTGCTCCAGCGGCAGATGACAATGAGCAGTTCTTC.

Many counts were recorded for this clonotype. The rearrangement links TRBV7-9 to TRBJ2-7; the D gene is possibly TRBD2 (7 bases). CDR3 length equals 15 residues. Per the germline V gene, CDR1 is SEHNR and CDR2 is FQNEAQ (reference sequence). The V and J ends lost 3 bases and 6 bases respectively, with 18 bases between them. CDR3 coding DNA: TGTGCCAGCAGCTTCGAGGGGAGGGGGACGGTCGAGCAGTACTTC. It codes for CASSFEGRGTVEQYF.

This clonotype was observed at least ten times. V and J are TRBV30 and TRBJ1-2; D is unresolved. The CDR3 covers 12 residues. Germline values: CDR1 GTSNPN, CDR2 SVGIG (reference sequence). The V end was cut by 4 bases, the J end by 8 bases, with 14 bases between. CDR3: CAWTYGIEGYTF. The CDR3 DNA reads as TGTGCCTGGACTTATGGGATCGAAGGCTACACCTTC.

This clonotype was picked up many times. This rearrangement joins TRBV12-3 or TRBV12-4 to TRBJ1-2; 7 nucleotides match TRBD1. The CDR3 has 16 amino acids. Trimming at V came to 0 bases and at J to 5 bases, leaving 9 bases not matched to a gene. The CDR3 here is CASSLALGRGRYGYTF. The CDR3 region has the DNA TGTGCCAGCAGTTTAGCGCTAGGAAGGGGGCGATATGGCTACACCTTC.

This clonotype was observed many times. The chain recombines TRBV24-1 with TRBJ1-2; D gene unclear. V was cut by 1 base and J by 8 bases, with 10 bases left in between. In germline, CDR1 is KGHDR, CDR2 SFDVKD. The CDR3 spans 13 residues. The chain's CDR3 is CATSDFSEEGYTF. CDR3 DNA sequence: TGTGCCACCAGTGATTTCTCTGAGGAGGGCTACACCTTC.